Presented here are 14 T cell receptor beta chains from one specimen sequenced in a study of T cells in Graves' hyperthyroidism and ophthalmopathy. TCR beta CDR3 sequences were amplified from RNA transcripts. The study used the HTBI primer set for a first-round RT-PCR of the TCR CDR3. TCRdb re-called the multiplex PCR reads with MiXCR, one entry per CDR3 protein. The sample has under 400,000 distinct CDR3 sequences; approximately 25% are singletons. The sample consisted of blood. Receptors originate from a man aged 50 to 60 with Graves' hyperthyroidism.

Regarding this clonotype: A junction end diverges from the germline sequence, so it may reflect a read error. This sequence joins TRBV7-3 and TRBJ2-1, with D possibly being TRBD1 or TRBD2 (5 bases each). This CDR3 spans 15 amino acids. Germline assignment: CDR1 SGHTA and CDR2 FQGTGA. The CDR3 nucleotides read TGCGCCAGCAGCCTACGGGACGAGTACTACAATGAGCAGTTCTTC. Its protein is CASSLRDEYYNEQFF.

Ten or more counts support this clonotype. The chain has TRBV3-1 and TRBJ2-5; no definite D call. Germline-derived CDR1 and CDR2 are LGHDT and YNNKEL (reference sequence). Trimming took off 3 bases at V and 3 bases at J, with 17 bases between the two ends. CDR3 length equals 16 residues. CDR3 nucleotides: TGTGCCAGCAGCCACCCCAAGGAGTGGGTGGAAGAGACCCAGTACTTC. It codes for CASSHPKEWVEETQYF.

The genes are TRBV2 and TRBJ2-4; no clear D gene. V was trimmed by 6 bases and J by 2 bases, leaving 11 bases between them. The CDR3 loop spans 14 amino acids. Germline values: CDR1 SNHLY, CDR2 FYNNEI. The CDR3 DNA sequence: TGTGCCAGCAGGGACCTAGATTCCAAAAACATTCAGTACTTC. Translating it yields CASRDLDSKNIQYF.

This clonotype occurred a few times. J is TRBJ2-7 and V is TRBV3-1; 9 bases are a match to TRBD1. CDR1 and CDR2 (germline): LGHDT, YNNKEL (reference sequence). V was clipped by 6 bases and J by 6 bases; unmatched bases: 6. CDR3 length: 13 residues. CDR3 bases: TGTGCCAGCAGAGGAACAGGGGGCGGCGAGCAGTACTTC. It specifies CASRGTGGGEQYF.

This clonotype was recorded at least ten times. V usage is TRBV28 and J usage is TRBJ2-2, with 7 bases aligning to TRBD2. Germline V gene data show CDR1 as MDHEN and CDR2 as SYDVKM. Trimming at V came to 3 bases and at J to 0 bases, leaving 4 bases not matched to a gene. This CDR3 has 16 amino acids. The CDR3 bases are TGTGCCAGCAGTTTTTCGCTAGCGGCGAACACCGGGGAGCTGTTTTTT. Translation gives CASSFSLAANTGELFF.

There are a few counts of this clonotype. The gene calls are TRBV7-9 and TRBJ2-5, with 10 bases that match TRBD2. The CDR3 loop spans 18 amino acids. Germline assignment: CDR1 SEHNR and CDR2 FQNEAQ (reference sequence). Losses at the gene ends were 1 base for V and 1 base for J; bases not matched to a gene: 9. The CDR3 region has the DNA TGTGCCAGCAGCTTAGGCTTTAGGTGGACTAGCGGCCAAGAGACCCAGTACTTC. Translated: CASSLGFRWTSGQETQYF.

The chain links TRBV5-1 to TRBJ2-7, with a weak D call TRBD1 (6 bases). The ends were cut back, 4 bases at V and 7 bases at J, with 21 bases in the middle. Germline V gene sequence: CDR1 SGHRS, CDR2 YFSETQ. This CDR3 has 15 amino acids. CDR3 nucleotides: TGCGCCAGCAGCAGGACACAGGGTGCGGCGAGGGAGCAGTACTTC. This gives the protein CASSRTQGAAREQYF.

The chain recombines TRBV12-3 or TRBV12-4 with TRBJ2-2; no firm D call. V lost 0 bases, J lost 1 base, and 9 bases lay in between. The CDR3 spans 16 residues. CDR3 amino acids: CASSLAPPGNTGELFF. CDR3 sequence (DNA): TGTGCCAGCAGTTTAGCGCCCCCTGGGAACACCGGGGAGCTGTTTTTT.

This clonotype was observed a handful of times. The gene calls are TRBV27 and TRBJ1-5, with D perhaps matching TRBD1 (6 bases). Trimming took off 4 bases at V and 3 bases at J, with 10 bases between the two ends. In germline, CDR1 is MNHEY, CDR2 SMNVEV (reference sequence). The CDR3 contains 14 residues. In DNA form, the CDR3 reads TGTGCCAGCAGTTCTCAGGGGTTCAATCAGCCCCAGCATTTT. This translates into CASSSQGFNQPQHF.

This clonotype was seen repeatedly, ten times or more. The rearrangement links TRBV20-1 to TRBJ2-1, with a tentative D call TRBD2 (5 bases). The germline V gene has CDR1 DFQATT and CDR2 SNEGSKA (reference sequence). The CDR3 length is 15 residues. V was cut by 1 base and J by 6 bases, with 16 bases left in between. The CDR3: CSARGRSVWVNEQFF. DNA of the CDR3: TGCAGTGCTAGAGGACGTAGCGTTTGGGTCAATGAGCAGTTCTTC.

V is TRBV11-2 and J is TRBJ2-1, with 7 bases aligning to TRBD2. The trim removed 4 bases at V and 3 bases at J, leaving 15 bases unmatched. This CDR3 spans 18 amino acids. Germline values: CDR1 SGHAT, CDR2 FQNNGV. The CDR3 sequence: CASSSLGAREKVYNEQFF. The DNA of the CDR3 is TGTGCCAGCAGCTCCCTCGGAGCGCGGGAGAAGGTCTACAATGAGCAGTTCTTC.

The chain links TRBV27 to TRBJ2-5; 8 positions agree with TRBD1. The junction had 3 bases not matched to a gene; V was cut back by 5 bases and J by 1 base. The CDR3 is 14 residues long. Per the germline V gene, CDR1 is MNHEY and CDR2 is SMNVEV (reference sequence). The CDR3 sequence: CASSIQGAQETQYF. Here the CDR3 DNA reads TGTGCCAGCAGTATCCAGGGGGCCCAAGAGACCCAGTACTTC.

This clonotype appeared a few times. The chain has TRBV5-1 and TRBJ2-3; 9 bases align to TRBD2. V gave up 2 bases and J gave up 3 bases; unmatched junction bases: 4. The CDR3 runs 15 residues. Germline V gives CDR1 SGHRS, CDR2 YFSETQ. In DNA, the CDR3 is TGCGCCAGCAGCTTCACTAGCGGGTTTACAGATACGCAGTATTTT. This translates into CASSFTSGFTDTQYF.

This clonotype came up many times. The V call is TRBV30, the J call TRBJ1-1; the D is unclear. Trimming removed 1 base at V and 3 bases at J, with 9 bases between. The germline V gene encodes CDR1 GTSNPN and CDR2 SVGIG (reference sequence). This CDR3 has 13 residues. CDR3 residues: CAWSGVAYTEAFF. In nucleotides, the CDR3 is TGTGCCTGGAGTGGCGTCGCCTACACTGAAGCTTTCTTT.